This T cell receptor beta chain was recorded in a study of blood T cell repertoires in COVID-19. As for the study in general: COVID-19 samples collected from the United States, Italy and Spain covered acute and convalescent phases.

Authors' analysis steps: Estimation of nucleated cell counts was performed using reference gene primer amplification. The method was immunoSEQ multiplex PCR; TCRdb's version includes in-frame clones alone and lacks a portion of them. V and J calls and clone size come straight from that table; D and trimming were deduced from the DNA. The table lists under 250,000 clones, roughly 85% of them singletons. CDR3 length equals 13 residues. V was shortened by 5 bases and J by 6 bases, with 11 bases between the two germline ends. The germline V gene encodes CDR1 MDHEN and CDR2 SYDVKM. The rearrangement links TRBV28 to TRBJ1-5; D may be TRBD1 (6 bases). This TCR came from a woman in her seventies with active or convalescent COVID-19. Sequencing was carried out using peripheral blood. CDR3 sequence (DNA): TGTGCCAGCAGTGGGGGCGGGTTTCAGCCCCAGCATTTT. Translation: CASSGGGFQPQHF.